Below, one T cell receptor beta chain is given with its context. Its antigen is not identified. J lost 9 bases, V lost 4 bases, and 13 bases had no gene match. Germline V gene data show CDR1 as KGHDR and CDR2 as SFDVKD. The CDR3 length is 16 residues. The sample is drawn from a study of T cell responses to AZD1222 COVID-19 vaccine. Findings of the study overall: Spike regions recognized by vaccine-associated CD4 TCRs spanned the protein, led by 160-218 and 743-854.

Libraries were prepared by immunoSEQ multiplex PCR; TCRdb keeps only in-frame clonotypes and omits some of them. The sample carries more than 150,000 clones, roughly 88% recorded once. The clonotype comes from an adult in good health. The chain has TRBV24-1 and TRBJ2-1; 8 positions match TRBD2. The sequencing here drew on peripheral blood, taken on day 0 of AZD1222 vaccination. The CDR3 loop is CATSDLGQGSGTEQFF. The CDR3 bases are TGTGCCACCAGTGACCTCGGGCAGGGTAGCGGGACTGAGCAGTTCTTC.